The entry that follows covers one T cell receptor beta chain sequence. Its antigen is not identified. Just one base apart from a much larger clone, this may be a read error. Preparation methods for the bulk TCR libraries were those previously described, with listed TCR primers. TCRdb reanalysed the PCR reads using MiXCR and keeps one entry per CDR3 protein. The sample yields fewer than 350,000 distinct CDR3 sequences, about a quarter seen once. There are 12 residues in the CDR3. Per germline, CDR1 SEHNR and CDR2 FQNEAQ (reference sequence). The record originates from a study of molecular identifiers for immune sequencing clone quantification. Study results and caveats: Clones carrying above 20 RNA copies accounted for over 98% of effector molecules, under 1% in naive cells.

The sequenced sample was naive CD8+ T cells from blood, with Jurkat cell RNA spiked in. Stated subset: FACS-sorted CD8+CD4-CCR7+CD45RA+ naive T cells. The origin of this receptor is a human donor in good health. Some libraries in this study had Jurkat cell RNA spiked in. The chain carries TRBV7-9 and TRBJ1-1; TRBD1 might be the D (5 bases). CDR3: CASSSQGDEALF. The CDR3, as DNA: TGTGCCAGCAGCAGCCAGGGCGATGAAGCTCTCTTT.